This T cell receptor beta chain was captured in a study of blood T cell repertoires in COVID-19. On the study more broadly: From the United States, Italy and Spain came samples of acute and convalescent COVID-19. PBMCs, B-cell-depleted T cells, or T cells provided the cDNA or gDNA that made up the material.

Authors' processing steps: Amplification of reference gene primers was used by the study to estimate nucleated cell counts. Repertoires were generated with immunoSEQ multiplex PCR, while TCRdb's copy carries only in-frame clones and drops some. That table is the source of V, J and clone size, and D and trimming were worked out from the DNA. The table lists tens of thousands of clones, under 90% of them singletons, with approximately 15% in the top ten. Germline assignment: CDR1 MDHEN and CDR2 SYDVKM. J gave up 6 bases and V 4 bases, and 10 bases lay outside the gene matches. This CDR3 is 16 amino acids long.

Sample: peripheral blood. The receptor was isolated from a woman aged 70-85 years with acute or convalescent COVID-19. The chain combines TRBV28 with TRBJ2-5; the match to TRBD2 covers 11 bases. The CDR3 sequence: CASSSGASGGYKTQYF. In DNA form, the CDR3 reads TGTGCCAGCAGTTCCGGCGCTAGCGGGGGGTACAAGACCCAGTACTTC.